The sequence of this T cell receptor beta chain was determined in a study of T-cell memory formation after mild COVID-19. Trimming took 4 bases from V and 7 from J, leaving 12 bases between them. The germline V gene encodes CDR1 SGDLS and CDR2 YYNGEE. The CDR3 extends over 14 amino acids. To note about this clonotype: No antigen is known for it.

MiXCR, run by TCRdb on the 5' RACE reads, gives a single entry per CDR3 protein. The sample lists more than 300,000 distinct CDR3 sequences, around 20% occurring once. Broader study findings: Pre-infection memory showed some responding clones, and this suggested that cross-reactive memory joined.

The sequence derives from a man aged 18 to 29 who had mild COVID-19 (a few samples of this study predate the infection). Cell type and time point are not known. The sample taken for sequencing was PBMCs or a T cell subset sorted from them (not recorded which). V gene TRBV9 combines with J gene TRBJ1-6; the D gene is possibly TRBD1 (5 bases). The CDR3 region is CASSIMGTNSPLHF. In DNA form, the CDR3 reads TGTGCCAGCAGCATAATGGGGACGAATTCACCCCTCCACTTT.